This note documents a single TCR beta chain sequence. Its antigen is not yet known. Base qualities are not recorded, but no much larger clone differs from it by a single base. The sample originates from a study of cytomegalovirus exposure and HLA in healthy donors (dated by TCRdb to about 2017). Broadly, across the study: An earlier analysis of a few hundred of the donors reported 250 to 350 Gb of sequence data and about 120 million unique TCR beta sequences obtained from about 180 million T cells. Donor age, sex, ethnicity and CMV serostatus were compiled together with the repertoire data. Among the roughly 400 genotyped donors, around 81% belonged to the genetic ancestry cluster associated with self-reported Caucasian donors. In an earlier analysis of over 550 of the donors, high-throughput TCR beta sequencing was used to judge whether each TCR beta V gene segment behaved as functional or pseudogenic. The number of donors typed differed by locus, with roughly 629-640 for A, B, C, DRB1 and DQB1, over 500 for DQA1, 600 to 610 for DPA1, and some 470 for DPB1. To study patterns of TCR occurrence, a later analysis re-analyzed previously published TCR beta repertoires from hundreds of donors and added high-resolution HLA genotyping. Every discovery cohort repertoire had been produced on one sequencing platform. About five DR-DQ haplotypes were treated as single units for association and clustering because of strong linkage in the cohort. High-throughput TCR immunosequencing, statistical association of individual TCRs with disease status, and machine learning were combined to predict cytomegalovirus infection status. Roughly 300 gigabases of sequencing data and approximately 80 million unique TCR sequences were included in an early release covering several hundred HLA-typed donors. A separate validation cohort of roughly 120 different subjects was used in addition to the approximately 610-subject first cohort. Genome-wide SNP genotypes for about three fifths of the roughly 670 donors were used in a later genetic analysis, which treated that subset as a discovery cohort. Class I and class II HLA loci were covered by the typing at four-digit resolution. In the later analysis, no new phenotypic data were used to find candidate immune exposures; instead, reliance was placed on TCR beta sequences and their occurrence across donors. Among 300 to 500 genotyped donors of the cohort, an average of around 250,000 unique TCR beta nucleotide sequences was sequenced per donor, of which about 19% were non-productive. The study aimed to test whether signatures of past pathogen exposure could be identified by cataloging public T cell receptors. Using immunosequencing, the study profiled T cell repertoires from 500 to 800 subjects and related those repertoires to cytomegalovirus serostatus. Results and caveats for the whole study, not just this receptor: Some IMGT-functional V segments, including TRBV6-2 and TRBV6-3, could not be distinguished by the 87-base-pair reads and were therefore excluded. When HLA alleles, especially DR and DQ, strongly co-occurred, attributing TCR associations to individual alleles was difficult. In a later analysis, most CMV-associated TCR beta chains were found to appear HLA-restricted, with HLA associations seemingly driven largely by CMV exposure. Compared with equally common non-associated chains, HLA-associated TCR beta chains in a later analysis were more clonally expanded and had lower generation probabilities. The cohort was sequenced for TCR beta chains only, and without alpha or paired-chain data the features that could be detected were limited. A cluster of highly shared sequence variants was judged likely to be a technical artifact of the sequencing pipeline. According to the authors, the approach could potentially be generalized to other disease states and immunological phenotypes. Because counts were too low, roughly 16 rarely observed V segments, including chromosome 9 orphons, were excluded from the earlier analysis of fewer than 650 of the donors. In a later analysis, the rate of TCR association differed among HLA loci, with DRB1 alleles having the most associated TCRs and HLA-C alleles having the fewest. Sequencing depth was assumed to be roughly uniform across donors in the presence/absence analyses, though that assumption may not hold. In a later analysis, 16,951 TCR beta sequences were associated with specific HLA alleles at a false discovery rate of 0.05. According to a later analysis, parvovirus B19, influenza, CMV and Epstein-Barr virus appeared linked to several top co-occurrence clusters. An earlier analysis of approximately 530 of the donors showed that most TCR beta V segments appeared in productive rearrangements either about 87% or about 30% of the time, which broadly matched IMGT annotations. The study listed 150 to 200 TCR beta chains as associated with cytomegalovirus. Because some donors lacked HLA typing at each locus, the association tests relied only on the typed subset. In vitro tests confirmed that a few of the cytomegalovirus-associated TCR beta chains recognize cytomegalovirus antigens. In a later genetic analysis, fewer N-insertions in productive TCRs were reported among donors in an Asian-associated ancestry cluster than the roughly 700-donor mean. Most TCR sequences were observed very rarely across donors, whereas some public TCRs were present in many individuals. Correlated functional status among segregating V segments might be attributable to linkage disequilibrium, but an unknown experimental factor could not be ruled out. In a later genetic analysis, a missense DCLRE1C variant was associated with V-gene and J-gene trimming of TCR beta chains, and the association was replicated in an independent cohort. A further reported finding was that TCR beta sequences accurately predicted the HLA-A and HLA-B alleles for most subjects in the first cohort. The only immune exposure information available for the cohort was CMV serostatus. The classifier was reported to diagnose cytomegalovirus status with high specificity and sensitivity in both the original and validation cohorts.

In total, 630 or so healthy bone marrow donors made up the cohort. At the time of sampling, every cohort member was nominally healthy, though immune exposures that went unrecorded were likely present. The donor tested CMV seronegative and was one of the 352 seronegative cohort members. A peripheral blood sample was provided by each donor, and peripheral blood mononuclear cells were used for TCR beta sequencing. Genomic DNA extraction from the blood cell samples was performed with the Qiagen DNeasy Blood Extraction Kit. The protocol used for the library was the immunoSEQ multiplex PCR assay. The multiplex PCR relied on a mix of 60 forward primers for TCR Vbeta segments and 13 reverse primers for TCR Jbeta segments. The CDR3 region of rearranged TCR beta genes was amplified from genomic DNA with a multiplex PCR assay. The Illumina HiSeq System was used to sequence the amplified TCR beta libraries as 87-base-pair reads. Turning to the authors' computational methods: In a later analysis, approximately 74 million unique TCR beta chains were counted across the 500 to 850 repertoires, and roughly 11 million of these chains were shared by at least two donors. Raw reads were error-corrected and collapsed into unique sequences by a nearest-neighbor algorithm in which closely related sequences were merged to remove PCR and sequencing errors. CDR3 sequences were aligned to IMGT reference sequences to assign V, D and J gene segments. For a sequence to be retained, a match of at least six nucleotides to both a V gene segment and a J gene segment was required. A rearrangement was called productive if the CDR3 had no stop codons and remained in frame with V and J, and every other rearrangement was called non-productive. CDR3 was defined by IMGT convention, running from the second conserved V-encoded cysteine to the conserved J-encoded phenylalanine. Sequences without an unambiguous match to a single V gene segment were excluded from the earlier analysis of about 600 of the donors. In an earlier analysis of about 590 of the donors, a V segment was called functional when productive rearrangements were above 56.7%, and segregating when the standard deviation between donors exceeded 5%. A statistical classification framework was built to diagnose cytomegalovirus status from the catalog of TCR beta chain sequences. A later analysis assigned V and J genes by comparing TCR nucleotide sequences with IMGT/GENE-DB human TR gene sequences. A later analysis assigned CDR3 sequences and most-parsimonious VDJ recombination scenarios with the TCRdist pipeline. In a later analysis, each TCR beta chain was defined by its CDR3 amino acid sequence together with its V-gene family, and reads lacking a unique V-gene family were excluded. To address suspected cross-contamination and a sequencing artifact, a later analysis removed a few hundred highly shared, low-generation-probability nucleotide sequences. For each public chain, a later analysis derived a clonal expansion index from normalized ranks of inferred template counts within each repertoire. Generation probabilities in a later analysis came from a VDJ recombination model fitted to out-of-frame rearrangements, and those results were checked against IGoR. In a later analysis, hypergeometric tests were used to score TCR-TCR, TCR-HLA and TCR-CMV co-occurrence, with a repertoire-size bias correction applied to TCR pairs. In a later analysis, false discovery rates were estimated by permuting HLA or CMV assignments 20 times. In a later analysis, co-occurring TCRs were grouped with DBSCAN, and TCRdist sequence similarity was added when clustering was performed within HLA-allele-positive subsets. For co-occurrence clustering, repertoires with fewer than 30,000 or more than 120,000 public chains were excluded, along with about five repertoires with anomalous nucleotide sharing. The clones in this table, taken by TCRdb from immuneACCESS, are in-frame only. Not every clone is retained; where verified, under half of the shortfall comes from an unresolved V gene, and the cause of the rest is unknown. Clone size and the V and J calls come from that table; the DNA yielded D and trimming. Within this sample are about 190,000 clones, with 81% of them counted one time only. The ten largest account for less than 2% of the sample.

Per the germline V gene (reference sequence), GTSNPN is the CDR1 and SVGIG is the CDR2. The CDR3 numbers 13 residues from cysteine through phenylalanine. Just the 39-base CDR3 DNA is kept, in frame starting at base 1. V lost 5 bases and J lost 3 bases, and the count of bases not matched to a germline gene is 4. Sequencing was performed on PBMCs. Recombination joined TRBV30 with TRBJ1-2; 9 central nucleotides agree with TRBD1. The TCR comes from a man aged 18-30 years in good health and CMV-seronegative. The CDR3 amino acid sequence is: CAWDGQGHYGYTF. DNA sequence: TGTGCCTGGGACGGACAGGGGCACTATGGCTACACCTTC.